A single sample gave rise to the 27 T cell receptor beta chains below, sequenced in a study of T cells in Graves' hyperthyroidism and ophthalmopathy. The CDR3 regions of TCR beta were amplified from RNA transcripts. A first-round RT-PCR of the TCR CDR3 used the HTBI primer set. MiXCR was run by TCRdb on the multiplex PCR reads, yielding one entry per CDR3 protein. The table has nearly 750,000 distinct CDR3 sequences, roughly a third seen once. What was sequenced was blood. These receptor sequences come from a woman aged 40 to 50 with Graves' hyperthyroidism.

This clonotype was found many times. The chain joins TRBV7-2 to TRBJ1-2; 10 bases fit TRBD1. The V and J ends lost 10 bases and 8 bases, in that order; junction bases with no gene match: 10. CDR3 length: 13 residues. In germline, CDR1 is SGHTA, CDR2 FQGNSA. The CDR3 DNA follows: TGTGCCATCAGACAGGGGGCGGAGGGAGGCTACACCTTC. As protein: CAIRQGAEGGYTF.

The chain links TRBV27 to TRBJ1-1, with D uncertain. The CDR3 extends over 15 amino acids. Trimming stripped 2 bases from V and 3 bases from J, with 13 bases between. Germline V CDR1 and CDR2: MNHEY, SMNVEV (reference sequence). The CDR3 DNA is TGTGCCAGCAGTTTAGATAGGATATCCTACACTGAAGCTTTCTTT. Amino acids: CASSLDRISYTEAFF.

There are a few counts of this clonotype. The rearrangement links TRBV28 to TRBJ1-3; D remains ambiguous. The CDR3 covers 14 residues. Germline V gene data show CDR1 as MDHEN and CDR2 as SYDVKM. Trimming removed 6 bases from V and 2 bases from J, with 11 bases in between. CDR3 sequence (DNA): TGTGCCAGCAGGGAGGAACTACCTGGAAACACCATATATTTT. It specifies CASREELPGNTIYF. Using reference TRBV28 and TRBJ1-3 for the parts outside the CDR3, the full variable domain is DVKVTQSSRYLVKRTGEKVFLECVQDMDHENMFWYRQDPGLGLRLIYFSYDVKMKEKGDIPEGYSVSREKKERFSLILESASTNQTSMYLCASREELPGNTIYFGEGSWLTVV.

This clonotype occurred a few times. The rearrangement joins TRBV4-3 to TRBJ1-6; 9 bases fit TRBD1. The CDR3 has 19 amino acids. After removal of 2 bases from V and 7 bases from J, the junction contained 15 bases not matched to a gene. Germline V gene data show CDR1 as LGHNA and CDR2 as YSLEER. CDR3 bases: TGCGCCAGCAGCCAACGAATTATTTCGGGACAGGGCGTAAATTCACCCCTCCACTTT. This encodes CASSQRIISGQGVNSPLHF.

The chain combines TRBV6-5 with TRBJ2-5; tentatively, D is TRBD2 (6 bases). V lost 2 bases and J 3 bases, leaving 13 bases between the germline ends. The CDR3 consists of 15 residues. CDR1 MNHEY and CDR2 SVGAGI come from the germline V gene. CDR3 sequence reads: CASSYMWSGEETQYF. The CDR3, as DNA: TGTGCCAGCAGTTACATGTGGTCGGGGGAAGAGACCCAGTACTTC.

This clonotype is a singleton in its sample. The chain couples TRBV7-2 to TRBJ2-7, with 7 bases aligning to TRBD1. The junction had 5 bases not matched to a gene; V was cut back by 5 bases and J by 7 bases. Germline lookup yields CDR1 SGHTA and CDR2 FQGNSA. CDR3 length: 12 residues. The CDR3 coding sequence is TGTGCCAGCAGCGACAGGGCTCGGGAGCAGTACTTC. It translates to CASSDRAREQYF.

The chain joins TRBV7-4 to TRBJ1-1; D is unclear. The CDR3 consists of 11 residues. The germline gives CDR1 SGHVT, CDR2 SQSDAQ. The V gene lost 6 bases and the J gene lost 10 bases, with 12 bases spanning the gap. The CDR3 region has the DNA TGTGCCAGCAGTTTTTCTGCGGTAGCTTTCTTT. It translates to CASSFSAVAFF.

This clonotype showed up many times. The V call is TRBV20-1, the J call TRBJ2-5; 8 bases fit TRBD1. The V gene end was trimmed by 6 bases and the J gene end by 1 base; junction bases not matched to a gene: 1. The length of the CDR3 is 12 residues. Germline V gene lookup returns CDR1 DFQATT and CDR2 SNEGSKA (reference sequence). CDR3 residues: CSARGPQETQYF. The DNA of the CDR3 is TGCAGTGCCAGGGGGCCCCAAGAGACCCAGTACTTC.

The CDR3 here is CASSSTGREGYTF. The DNA for the CDR3 is TGCGCCAGCAGCTCGACAGGGCGGGAAGGCTACACCTTC. The chain combines TRBV5-1 with TRBJ1-2, with 7 bases identical to TRBD1. The length of the CDR3 is 13 residues. J was trimmed by 8 bases and V by 3 bases; bases with no gene match: 7. Germline assignment: CDR1 SGHRS and CDR2 YFSETQ.

This clonotype occurred a few times. One end of the junction fails to match germline, which may point to a read error. This chain joins TRBV10-3 and TRBJ2-6; D is unresolved. The CDR3 is 17 residues long. Per germline, CDR1 ENHRY and CDR2 SYGVKD. This CDR3 is CASSESVPSSGANVLTF. CDR3 coding DNA: TGTGCCAGCAGTGAGTCGGTCCCGAGCTCTGGGGCCAACGTCCTGACTTTC.

This clonotype was seen repeatedly, ten times or more. This sequence joins TRBV10-3 and TRBJ1-6, with D unresolved. Germline lookup yields CDR1 ENHRY and CDR2 SYGVKD. The CDR3 length is 13 residues. The V end lost 6 bases, the J end lost 7 bases, and 10 bases lay between the germline ends. CDR3: CAIRAEGNSPLHF. The CDR3 bases are TGTGCCATCAGAGCGGAAGGGAATTCACCCCTCCACTTT.

The chain couples TRBV10-3 to TRBJ1-6, with TRBD1 matching over 7 bases. Germline loops: CDR1 ENHRY, CDR2 SYGVKD. This CDR3 has 14 residues. Germline trimming cut 2 bases from V and 9 bases from J; bases unmatched to any gene: 4. The DNA of the CDR3 is TGTGCCATCAGTGAGACGACAGGGTCTTCACCCCTCCACTTT. It yields the protein CAISETTGSSPLHF.

This clonotype was recorded many times. The V call is TRBV10-3, the J call TRBJ2-7, with TRBD1 matching 9 bases. The CDR3 sequence is 14 residues long. The junction had 7 bases not matched to a gene; V was cut back by 7 bases and J by 3 bases. Germline-derived CDR1 and CDR2 are ENHRY and SYGVKD. CDR3 region: CAIMGTGGNYEQYF. The CDR3, as DNA: TGTGCCATCATGGGAACAGGGGGCAACTACGAGCAGTACTTC.

The rearrangement joins TRBV7-9 to TRBJ1-2; 7 bases map to TRBD1. This CDR3 has 11 residues. Per the germline V gene, CDR1 is SEHNR and CDR2 is FQNEAQ (reference sequence). V was pared by 5 bases and J by 12 bases, with 6 bases of the junction left unmatched. CDR3 in amino acids: CASSPGQADTF. The CDR3 DNA is TGTGCCAGCAGCCCCGGACAGGCTGACACCTTC.

This clonotype has a handful of counts. CDR3 coding DNA: TGCGCCAGCAGCCAACGCCCCCACCGCCCGACGGATTCGGGTCTGTTTTTT. This gives the protein CASSQRPHRPTDSGLFF. The J gene is TRBJ1-4, the V gene TRBV4-1, with unresolved D. Deletions cut 2 bases from V and 14 bases from J, with 27 bases between. The germline V gene has CDR1 MGHRA and CDR2 YSYEKL. This CDR3 region has 17 residues.

The chain employs TRBV29-1 and TRBJ2-6; D is perhaps TRBD2 (5 bases). Germline values: CDR1 SQVTM, CDR2 ANQGSEA. The germline V and J ends were trimmed by 7 bases and 12 bases, with 28 bases remaining between them. The CDR3 has 16 amino acids. This CDR3 reads CSAWTFPDSSFAVLTF. Here the CDR3 DNA reads TGCAGCGCTTGGACGTTCCCGGACTCCTCGTTCGCCGTCCTGACTTTC.

This clonotype has ten or more counts. The chain links TRBV7-2 to TRBJ2-5; tentative D call: TRBD2 (5 bases). CDR1 is SGHTA, CDR2 FQGNSA, per germline. With 5 bases removed from V and 3 bases from J, the gap between germline ends came to 10 bases. The CDR3 loop spans 13 amino acids. The CDR3 reads CASSGSREETQYF. For the CDR3, the DNA is TGTGCCAGCAGCGGATCGCGGGAAGAGACCCAGTACTTC.

The J gene is TRBJ2-6, the V gene TRBV6-4; the D is unclear. This CDR3 contains 14 residues. CDR1 MRHNA and CDR2 SNTAGT come from the germline V gene. Trimming pared 4 bases from V and 2 bases from J, leaving 6 bases between. The DNA for the CDR3 is TGTGCCAGCAGTGGCGCCGCTGGGGCCAACGTCCTGACTTTC. It specifies CASSGAAGANVLTF.

This clonotype was recorded at least ten times. This chain connects TRBV10-2 to TRBJ2-2; D ambiguous. The germline V gene encodes CDR1 WSHSY and CDR2 SAAADI. CDR3 length: 14 amino acids. V lost 4 bases and J lost 3, with 9 bases in between. Here the CDR3 DNA reads TGCGCCAGCAGTGTGAATCTGTACACCGGGGAGCTGTTTTTT. Its protein product is CASSVNLYTGELFF.

The chain recombines TRBV12-3 or TRBV12-4 with TRBJ1-2; 7 nucleotides line up with TRBD1. The junction had 7 bases not matched to a gene; V was cut back by 10 bases and J by 2 bases. The CDR3 contains 13 residues. DNA of the CDR3: TGTGCCATCAGCGGGACAGAGAACTATGGCTACACCTTC. This sequence encodes CAISGTENYGYTF.

This clonotype was recorded many times. The genes are TRBV20-1 and TRBJ2-5, with no clear D. The CDR3 has 12 residues. V lost 0 bases and J 4 bases, leaving 6 bases between the germline ends. Germline CDR1 reads DFQATT; CDR2 reads SNEGSKA (reference sequence). The CDR3 loop is CSAREGLETQYF. CDR3 DNA sequence: TGCAGTGCTAGAGAGGGGTTAGAGACCCAGTACTTC.

As regards this clonotype: The CDR3 does not close with the conserved phenylalanine or tryptophan, likely indicating a read error. No DNA is shown, since the ends of the CDR3 on it are uncertain; the CDR3 is the one TCRdb lists. The rearrangement links TRBV7-2 to TRBJ1-4; the table's D call, TRBD1, has no DNA check behind it. Germline V gives CDR1 SGHTA, CDR2 FQGNSA. The CDR3 is made up of 9 amino acids, end residues included. CDR3 residues: CASSRQGVP.

Notes on this clonotype: This likely comes from a read error, as the CDR3 has no conserved phenylalanine or tryptophan at its end. The chain is built from TRBV7-9 and TRBJ2-7; the match to TRBD1 covers 9 bases. Germline V gene lookup returns CDR1 SEHNR and CDR2 FQNEAQ (reference sequence). The V and J ends lost 5 bases and 3 bases, in that order; junction bases with no gene match: 8. The CDR3 is made up of 15 amino acids. The CDR3 region is CASSPGQGIIYEQYL. The CDR3 coding sequence is TGTGCCAGCAGCCCAGGACAGGGGATCATCTACGAGCAGTACCTC.

This CDR3 is CASSRPGGLETQYF. Written as DNA, the CDR3 is TGTGCCAGCAGTCGTCCTGGGGGATTGGAGACCCAGTACTTC. The rearrangement uses TRBV3-1 and TRBJ2-5, with D possibly being TRBD1 or TRBD2 (5 bases each). Germline V gene sequence: CDR1 LGHDT, CDR2 YNNKEL (reference sequence). CDR3 length: 14 residues. Trimming removed 6 bases from V and 5 bases from J, with 16 bases in between.

At least ten counts were recorded for this clonotype. This chain uses TRBV4-3 with TRBJ1-5; no definite D call. Trimming removed 0 bases from V and 6 bases from J, with 6 bases in between. The CDR3 has 13 amino acids. Germline V gives CDR1 LGHNA, CDR2 YSLEER. The DNA of the CDR3 is TGCGCCAGCAGCCAAGATGTGGGTCAGCCCCAGCATTTT. It codes for CASSQDVGQPQHF.

The rearrangement links TRBV5-4 to TRBJ2-5; D possibly corresponds to TRBD1 (5 bases). The length of the CDR3 is 18 residues. V lost 2 bases, J lost 1 base, and 21 bases lay in between. Germline V gene lookup returns CDR1 SGHNT and CDR2 YYREEE (reference sequence). The CDR3 sequence: CASSLRTSAPAVQETQYF. The CDR3 bases are TGTGCCAGCAGCTTACGGACAAGCGCACCGGCCGTCCAAGAGACCCAGTACTTC. The entire variable domain, with the rest obtained from reference TRBV5-4 and TRBJ2-5, is as follows: ETGVTQSPTHLIKTRGQQVTLRCSSQSGHNTVSWYQQALGQGPQFIFQYYREEENGRGNFPPRFSGLQFPNYSSELNVNALELDDSALYLCASSLRTSAPAVQETQYFGPGTRLLVL.

This clonotype showed up many times. The genes are TRBV9 and TRBJ2-2, with TRBD1 matching 10 bases. There are 17 residues in the CDR3. J lost 5 bases, V lost 2 bases, and 9 bases had no gene match. The germline V gene has CDR1 SGDLS and CDR2 YYNGEE. The CDR3 nucleotides read TGTGCCAGCAGCGTCTCACCCGGGACAGGGGTTACCGGGGAGCTGTTTTTT. Its translation is CASSVSPGTGVTGELFF.